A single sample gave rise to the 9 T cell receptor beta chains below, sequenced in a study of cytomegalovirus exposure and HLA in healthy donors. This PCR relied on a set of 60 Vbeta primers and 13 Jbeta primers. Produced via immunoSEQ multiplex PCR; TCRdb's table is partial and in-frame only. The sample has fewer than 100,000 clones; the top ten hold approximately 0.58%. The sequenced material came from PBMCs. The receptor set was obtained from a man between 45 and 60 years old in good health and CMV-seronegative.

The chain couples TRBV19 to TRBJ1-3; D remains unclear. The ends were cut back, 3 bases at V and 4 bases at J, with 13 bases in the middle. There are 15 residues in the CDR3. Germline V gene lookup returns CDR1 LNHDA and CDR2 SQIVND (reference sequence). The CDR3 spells CASSIASYLGNTIYF. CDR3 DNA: TGTGCCAGTAGTATCGCCAGTTATCTGGGAAACACCATATATTTT. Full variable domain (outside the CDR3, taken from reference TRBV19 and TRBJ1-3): DGGITQSPKYLFRKEGQNVTLSCEQNLNHDAMYWYRQDPGQGLRLIYYSQIVNDFQKGDIAEGYSVSREKKESFPLTVTSAQKNPTAFYLCASSIASYLGNTIYFGEGSWLTVV.

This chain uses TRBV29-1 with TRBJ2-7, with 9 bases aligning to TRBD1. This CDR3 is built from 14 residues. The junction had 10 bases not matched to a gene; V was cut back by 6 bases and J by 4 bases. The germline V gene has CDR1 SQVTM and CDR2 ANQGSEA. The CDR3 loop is CSVGDRGFLYEQYF. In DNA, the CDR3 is TGCAGCGTGGGCGACAGGGGGTTCCTATACGAGCAGTACTTC.

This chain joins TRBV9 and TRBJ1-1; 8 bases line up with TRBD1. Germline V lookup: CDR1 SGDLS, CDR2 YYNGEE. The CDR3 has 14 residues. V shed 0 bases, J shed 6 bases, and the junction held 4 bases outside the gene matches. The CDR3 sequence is CASSVEPGGAEAFF. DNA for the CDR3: TGTGCCAGCAGCGTAGAGCCAGGGGGCGCTGAAGCTTTCTTT.

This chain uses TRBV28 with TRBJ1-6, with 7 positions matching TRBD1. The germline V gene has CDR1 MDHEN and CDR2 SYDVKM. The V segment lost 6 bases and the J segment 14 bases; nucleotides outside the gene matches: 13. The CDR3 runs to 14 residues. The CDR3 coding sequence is TGTGCCAGCAGGACAGGGACCCAGGGTTTGACCCTCCACTTT. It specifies CASRTGTQGLTLHF.

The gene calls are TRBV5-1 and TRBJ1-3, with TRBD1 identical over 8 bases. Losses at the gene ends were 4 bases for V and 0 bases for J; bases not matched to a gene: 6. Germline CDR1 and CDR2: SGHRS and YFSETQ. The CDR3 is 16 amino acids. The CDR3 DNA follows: TGCGCCAGCAGCCCCTGGACAGGGTTCTCTGGAAACACCATATATTTT. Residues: CASSPWTGFSGNTIYF.

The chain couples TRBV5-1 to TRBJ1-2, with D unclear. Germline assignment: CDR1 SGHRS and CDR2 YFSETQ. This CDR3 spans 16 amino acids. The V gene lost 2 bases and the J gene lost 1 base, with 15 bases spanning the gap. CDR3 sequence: CASSFNKGDLNYGYTF. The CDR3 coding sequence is TGCGCCAGCAGCTTCAATAAGGGAGACCTTAACTATGGCTACACCTTC. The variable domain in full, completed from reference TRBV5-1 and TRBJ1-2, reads KAGVTQTPRYLIKTRGQQVTLSCSPISGHRSVSWYQQTPGQGLQFLFEYFSETQRNKGNFPGRFSGRQFSNSRSEMNVSTLELGDSALYLCASSFNKGDLNYGYTFGSGTRLTVV.

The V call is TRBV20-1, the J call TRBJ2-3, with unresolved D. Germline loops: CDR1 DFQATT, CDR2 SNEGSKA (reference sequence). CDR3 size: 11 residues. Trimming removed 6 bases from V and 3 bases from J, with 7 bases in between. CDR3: CSALYTDTQYF. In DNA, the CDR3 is TGCAGTGCCCTATATACAGATACGCAGTATTTT.

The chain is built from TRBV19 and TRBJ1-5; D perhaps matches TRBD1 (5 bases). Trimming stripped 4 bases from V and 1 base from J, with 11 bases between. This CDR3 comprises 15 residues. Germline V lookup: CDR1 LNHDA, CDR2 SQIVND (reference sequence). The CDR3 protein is CASSRGVSSNQPQHF. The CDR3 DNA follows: TGTGCCAGTAGTAGGGGGGTTTCGAGCAATCAGCCCCAGCATTTT.

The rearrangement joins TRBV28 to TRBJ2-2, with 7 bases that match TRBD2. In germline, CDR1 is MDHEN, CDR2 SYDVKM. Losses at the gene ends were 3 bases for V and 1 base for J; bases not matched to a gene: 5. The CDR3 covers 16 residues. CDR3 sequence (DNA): TGTGCCAGCAGTTTGGCGGCTAGCGGGAACACCGGGGAGCTGTTTTTT. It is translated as CASSLAASGNTGELFF.